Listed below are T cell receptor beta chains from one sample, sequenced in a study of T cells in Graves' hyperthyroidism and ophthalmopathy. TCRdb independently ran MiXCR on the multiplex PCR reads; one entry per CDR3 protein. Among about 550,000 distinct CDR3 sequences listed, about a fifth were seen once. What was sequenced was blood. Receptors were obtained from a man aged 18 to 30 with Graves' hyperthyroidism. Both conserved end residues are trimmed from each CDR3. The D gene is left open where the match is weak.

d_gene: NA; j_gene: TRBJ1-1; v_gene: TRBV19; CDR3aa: ASISPNTEAF
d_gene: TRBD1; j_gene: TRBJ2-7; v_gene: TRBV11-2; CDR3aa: ASSPEGTAPLDKY
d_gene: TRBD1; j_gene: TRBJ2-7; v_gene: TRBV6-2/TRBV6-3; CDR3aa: ASSYSGVTGAILTYEQY
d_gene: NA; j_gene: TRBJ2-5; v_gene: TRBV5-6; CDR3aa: ASSVGPETDQETQY
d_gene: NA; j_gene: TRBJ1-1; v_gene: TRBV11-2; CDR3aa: ASSSNLLRTPNTEAF
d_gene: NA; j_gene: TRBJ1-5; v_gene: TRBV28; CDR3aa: ASSRFGAWGNQPQH
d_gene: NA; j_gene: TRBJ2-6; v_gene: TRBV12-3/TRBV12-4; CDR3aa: ASRPDRSGANVLT
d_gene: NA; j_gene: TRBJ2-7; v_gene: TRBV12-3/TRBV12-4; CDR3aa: ASSSDGGLRDEQY
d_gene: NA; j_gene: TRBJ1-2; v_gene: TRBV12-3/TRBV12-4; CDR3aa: ASSRDVYGYT
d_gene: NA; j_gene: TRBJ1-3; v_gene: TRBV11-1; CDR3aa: ASSNRQPHLSGNTIY
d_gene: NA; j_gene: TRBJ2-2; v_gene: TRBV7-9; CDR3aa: AWPARTGELF
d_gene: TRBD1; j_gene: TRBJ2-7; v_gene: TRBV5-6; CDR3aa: ASSQLDRVNEQY
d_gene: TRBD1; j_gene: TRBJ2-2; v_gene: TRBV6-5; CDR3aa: ASSFTGGTGELF
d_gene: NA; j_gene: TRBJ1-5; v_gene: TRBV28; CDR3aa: ASSYMGQPQH
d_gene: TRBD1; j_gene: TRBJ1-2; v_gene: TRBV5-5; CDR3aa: ASSLPGTGGNGYT
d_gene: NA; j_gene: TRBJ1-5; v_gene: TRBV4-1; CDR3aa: ASSQGKGIDQPQH
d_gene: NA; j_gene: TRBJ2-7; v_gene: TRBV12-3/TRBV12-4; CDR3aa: ASSLYKDEQY
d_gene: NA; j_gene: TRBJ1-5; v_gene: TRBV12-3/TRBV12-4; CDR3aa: ASSFRLRNQPQH
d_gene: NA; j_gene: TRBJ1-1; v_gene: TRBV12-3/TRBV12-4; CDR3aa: ASSLWSNTEAF
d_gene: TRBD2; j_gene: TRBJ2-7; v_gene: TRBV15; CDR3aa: ATRRKLAGEYEQY
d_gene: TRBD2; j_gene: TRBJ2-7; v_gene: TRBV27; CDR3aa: ASSSTSGSPYEQY
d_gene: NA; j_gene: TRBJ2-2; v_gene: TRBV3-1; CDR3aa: AVGGTGELF